This record covers a single TCR beta chain. Antigen: not known. The PCR had 60 Vbeta and 13 Jbeta primers. Profiling relied on immunoSEQ multiplex PCR, and the TCRdb table lists in-frame clones only, not all of them. The ten top clones account for more than 15%, within a sample of about 60,000 clones. This sample was included in a study of cytomegalovirus exposure and HLA in healthy donors. Study-wide points: Earlier analysis found most TCR beta V segments productive about 87% or about 30% of the time. When presence/absence was analysed, sequencing depth was taken to be roughly uniform across donors. Researchers left out some V segments, among them TRBV6-2 and TRBV6-3, as indistinguishable.

The CDR3 runs to 13 residues. From germline, CDR1 is MNHNS and CDR2 SASEGT. This receptor was obtained from a boy younger than 18 in good health and CMV-seronegative. The sequencing sample was made of PBMCs. This rearrangement joins TRBV6-1 to TRBJ2-5, with D possibly matching TRBD1 (5 bases). The end of the DNA aligns better with TRBJ2-7, so the J call may be wrong. CDR3: CASRVTGAYEQYF. CDR3 bases: TGTGCCAGCAGAGTAACAGGCGCCTACGAGCAGTACTTC.